The 32 T cell receptor beta chains in this list originate from one sample, sequenced in a study of blood T cell repertoires in COVID-19. Sequencing was performed with immunoSEQ multiplex PCR; in TCRdb, only in-frame clones are kept and a portion is missing. The table has roughly 200,000 clones, around 85% seen once. The sequenced sample was PBMCs or T cells enriched from blood (not recorded which). The receptors shown here come from a man in his forties who had recovered from COVID-19.

Of note for this clone: This CDR3 is also generated by other DNA sequences in the sample. The rearrangement joins TRBV27 to TRBJ1-6; D is perhaps TRBD1 (5 bases). The CDR3 runs to 14 residues. CDR1 and CDR2 (germline): MNHEY, SMNVEV (reference sequence). V was pared by 3 bases and J by 7 bases, with 10 bases between. The CDR3 nucleotides read TGTGCCAGCAGTTTTTCTGGGGGGAATTCACCCCTCCACTTT. Its protein is CASSFSGGNSPLHF.

This clone was detected a few times. The chain is built from TRBV7-8 and TRBJ1-5; possible D gene TRBD1, 5 bases. Trimming pared 3 bases from V and 9 bases from J, leaving 9 bases between. This CDR3 spans 12 amino acids. Germline V gene sequence: CDR1 SGHVS, CDR2 FQNEAQ. The CDR3 sequence: CASSFSGGPQHF. CDR3 nucleotide sequence: TGTGCCAGCAGCTTCTCGGGGGGGCCCCAGCATTTT.

In DNA, the CDR3 is TGTGCCAGCAGCCGCAACATGGGCAGGGGGAACACTGAAGCTTTCTTT. Its protein product is CASSRNMGRGNTEAFF. The chain is built from TRBV3-1 (or the pseudogene TRBV3-2) and TRBJ1-1; maybe TRBD1 (6 bases). Per the germline V gene, CDR1 is LGHDT and CDR2 is YNNKEL (reference sequence). V lost 4 bases to trimming and J lost 1 base, with 16 bases between them. The length of the CDR3 is 16 residues.

This clone was seen once. V gene TRBV27 combines with J gene TRBJ2-1; the D is unclear. Germline V lookup: CDR1 MNHEY, CDR2 SMNVEV (reference sequence). V gave up 0 bases and J gave up 7 bases, with 16 bases separating them. The CDR3 length is 16 residues. This CDR3 is CASSLSTTNPRNEQFF. The CDR3, as DNA: TGTGCCAGCAGTTTATCCACCACCAACCCTAGGAATGAGCAGTTCTTC.

The chain is built from TRBV27 and TRBJ2-1; D is uncertain. V shed 3 bases and J shed 6 bases, with 9 bases lying between them. The CDR3 covers 13 residues. Germline lookup yields CDR1 MNHEY and CDR2 SMNVEV (reference sequence). The CDR3 loop is CASSLSERNEQFF. Written as DNA, the CDR3 is TGTGCCAGCAGTTTGAGTGAGCGCAATGAGCAGTTCTTC.

V and J are TRBV14 and TRBJ1-1; TRBD1 agrees at 10 bases. Germline CDR1 reads SGHDN; CDR2 reads FVKESK. V lost 1 base to trimming and J lost 6 bases; unmatched junction nucleotides: 14. The CDR3 contains 18 residues. DNA for the CDR3: TGTGCCAGCAGCCAAGCCAGACAGGGGGCTCCCTCGGGCGCTGAAGCTTTCTTT. Encoded protein: CASSQARQGAPSGAEAFF.

The chain links TRBV7-8 to TRBJ2-7; 8 nucleotides agree with TRBD1. After removal of 5 bases from V and 3 bases from J, the junction contained 9 bases not matched to a gene. From germline, CDR1 is SGHVS and CDR2 FQNEAQ. The CDR3 sequence is 15 residues long. This CDR3 reads CASSLISTGDYEQYF. CDR3 sequence (DNA): TGTGCCAGCAGCCTAATTTCGACAGGGGACTACGAGCAGTACTTC.

The chain combines TRBV6-6 with TRBJ1-1; 8 bases are a match to TRBD1. The CDR3 sequence is 16 residues long. CDR1 MNHNY and CDR2 SVGAGI come from the germline V gene (reference sequence). After removal of 5 bases from V and 6 bases from J, the junction contained 14 bases not matched to a gene. The CDR3 sequence: CASSRMRGQAISEAFF. The CDR3 DNA follows: TGTGCCAGCAGTCGAATGCGGGGACAGGCGATTTCTGAAGCTTTCTTT.

This chain joins TRBV19 and TRBJ2-2; weak D call: TRBD1 (5 bases). Germline lookup yields CDR1 LNHDA and CDR2 SQIVND (reference sequence). The CDR3 loop spans 15 amino acids. Trimming stripped 5 bases from V and 0 bases from J, with 10 bases between. Here the CDR3 reads CASSEQATNTGELFF. DNA for the CDR3: TGTGCCAGTAGTGAACAGGCTACGAACACCGGGGAGCTGTTTTTT.

V is TRBV10-3 and J is TRBJ2-1; 14 positions agree with TRBD2. This CDR3 comprises 16 residues. Germline CDR1 reads ENHRY; CDR2 reads SYGVKD. J gave up 3 bases and V 2 bases, and 0 bases lay outside the gene matches. CDR3 DNA sequence: TGTGCCATCAGTGAGGGACTAGCGGGGGGCTACAATGAGCAGTTCTTC. Protein product: CAISEGLAGGYNEQFF.

The chain carries TRBV10-3 and TRBJ1-4; tentatively, D is TRBD1 (6 bases). This CDR3 spans 17 amino acids. V lost 5 bases to trimming and J lost 8 bases, with 24 bases between them. Germline V gene data show CDR1 as ENHRY and CDR2 as SYGVKD. Here the CDR3 DNA reads TGTGCCATCAGTACAACCGCTTCAGGGGCTCCGGGAGAAAAACTGTTTTTT. Encoded protein: CAISTTASGAPGEKLFF.

The chain uses TRBV13 and TRBJ2-2; 7 positions agree with TRBD1. Germline-derived CDR1 and CDR2 are PRHDT and FYEKMQ (reference sequence). This CDR3 is 15 amino acids long. With 5 bases clipped from V and 5 bases from J, the junction kept 8 bases outside the gene matches. CDR3 bases: TGTGCCAGCAGCGCTGGGGACAGACGGACCGGGGAGCTGTTTTTT. Amino acid sequence: CASSAGDRRTGELFF.

This chain uses TRBV29-1 with TRBJ1-2, with D possibly TRBD1 on 5 matching bases. CDR1 and CDR2 from the germline V gene are SQVTM and ANQGSEA. V lost 5 bases to trimming and J lost 8 bases, with 24 bases between them. The CDR3 runs 15 residues. CDR3 loop: CSVSPTLNRGNGYTF. The CDR3 region has the DNA TGCAGCGTTTCCCCTACGTTGAATCGGGGGAACGGCTACACCTTC.

This clone was found a few times. This chain connects TRBV18 to TRBJ2-2, with 8 nucleotides matching TRBD1. The V gene end was trimmed by 4 bases and the J gene end by 1 base; junction bases not matched to a gene: 5. This CDR3 has 16 residues. Germline V CDR1 and CDR2: KGHSH, LQKENI. CDR3 in DNA: TGTGCCAGCTCACTCCATGGGACAGGGAACACCGGGGAGCTGTTTTTT. This sequence encodes CASSLHGTGNTGELFF.

This rearrangement joins TRBV12-5 to TRBJ1-3; D is ambiguous. V shed 1 base and J shed 0 bases, with 10 bases lying between them. The CDR3 covers 16 residues. Per the germline V gene, CDR1 is LGHNT and CDR2 is FRNRAP. CDR3 bases: TGTGCTAGTGGTTTGGGCGCCGAGAGCTCTGGAAACACCATATATTTT. Encoded protein: CASGLGAESSGNTIYF.

The genes are TRBV9 and TRBJ1-6; perhaps TRBD1 as D (5 bases). V was clipped by 0 bases and J by 7 bases, with 8 bases between them. Germline V gives CDR1 SGDLS, CDR2 YYNGEE. This CDR3 has 14 amino acids. CDR3 bases: TGTGCCAGCAGCGTAGGGGGGGAGAATTCACCCCTCCACTTT. Translated: CASSVGGENSPLHF.

V gene TRBV6-6 combines with J gene TRBJ2-3; possible D gene TRBD2, 6 bases. V shed 5 bases and J shed 5 bases, with 20 bases lying between them. This CDR3 contains 16 residues. In germline, CDR1 is MNHNY, CDR2 SVGAGI (reference sequence). The CDR3 reads CASSRTTRRGVDTQYF. The CDR3, as DNA: TGTGCCAGCAGTCGAACGACTAGGAGGGGCGTAGATACGCAGTATTTT.

CDR3 sequence (DNA): TGCGCCAGCAGCCAAGGACAGGGGAGAGACACTGAAGCTTTCTTT. As protein: CASSQGQGRDTEAFF. The chain uses TRBV5-1 and TRBJ1-1; 9 bases are a match to TRBD1. The V gene's germline CDR1 is SGHRS and CDR2 YFSETQ. Trimming at V came to 4 bases and at J to 3 bases, leaving 7 bases not matched to a gene. The CDR3 runs 15 residues. The whole variable domain, filled in from reference TRBV5-1 and TRBJ1-1, reads KAGVTQTPRYLIKTRGQQVTLSCSPISGHRSVSWYQQTPGQGLQFLFEYFSETQRNKGNFPGRFSGRQFSNSRSEMNVSTLELGDSALYLCASSQGQGRDTEAFFGQGTRLTVV.

This clone was counted only a few times. One end of the junction does not line up with germline, which may come from a read error. The chain employs TRBV29-1 and TRBJ1-1, with 7 bases matching TRBD1. The germline V gene encodes CDR1 SQVTM and CDR2 ANQGSEA. The CDR3 is 13 amino acids. The CDR3 loop reads CNVRGGANTEAFF. DNA of the CDR3: TGCAACGTTAGAGGGGGCGCGAACACTGAAGCTTTCTTT. The full variable domain, completed using reference TRBV29-1 and TRBJ1-1, is SAVISQKPSRDICQRGTSLTIQCQVDSQVTMMFWYRQQPGQSLTLIATANQGSEATYESGFVIDKFPISRPNLTFSTLTVSNMSPEDSSIYLCNVRGGANTEAFFGQGTRLTVV.

The CDR3 DNA sequence: TGTGCCAGCAGCGTAGATAATGGGGGAGGCGGGGAGACCCAGTACTTC. Protein: CASSVDNGGGGETQYF. The rearrangement links TRBV9 to TRBJ2-5; D possibly corresponds to TRBD2 (6 bases). The V gene lost 0 bases and the J gene lost 5 bases, with 17 bases spanning the gap. Germline lookup yields CDR1 SGDLS and CDR2 YYNGEE. This CDR3 comprises 16 residues. The full variable domain, in which reference TRBV9 and TRBJ2-5 provide the parts outside the CDR3, is DSGVTQTPKHLITATGQRVTLRCSPRSGDLSVYWYQQSLDQGLQFLIQYYNGEERAKGNILERFSAQQFPDLHSELNLSSLELGDSALYFCASSVDNGGGGETQYFGPGTRLLVL.

V gene TRBV30 combines with J gene TRBJ1-2; the D gene is possibly TRBD1 (5 bases). V gave up 0 bases and J gave up 7 bases, with 15 bases separating them. The CDR3 runs to 14 residues. Germline lookup yields CDR1 GTSNPN and CDR2 SVGIG (reference sequence). The CDR3: CAWSVSSREAGYTF. The DNA for the CDR3 is TGTGCCTGGAGTGTATCGTCCAGGGAAGCTGGCTACACCTTC.

V gene TRBV10-3 combines with J gene TRBJ2-3; D perhaps matches TRBD2 (6 bases). Germline values: CDR1 ENHRY, CDR2 SYGVKD. Between the trimmed V and J ends, which lost 0 bases and 10 bases, there was a span of 11 bases. CDR3 size: 13 residues. CDR3 sequence (DNA): TGTGCCATCAGTGAGTCGACCAGCGGGTCGCAGTATTTT. The encoded protein is CAISESTSGSQYF.

The chain has TRBV19 and TRBJ1-6; D remains unclear. The CDR3 loop spans 18 amino acids. Per germline, CDR1 LNHDA and CDR2 SQIVND (reference sequence). V lost 6 bases and J 4 bases, leaving 22 bases between the germline ends. The CDR3 loop reads CASRKDSRSHAYNSPLHF. CDR3 DNA: TGTGCCAGTAGAAAGGATAGCCGAAGCCACGCGTATAATTCACCCCTCCACTTT. The complete variable domain, with remaining parts taken from reference TRBV19 and TRBJ1-6, reads DGGITQSPKYLFRKEGQNVTLSCEQNLNHDAMYWYRQDPGQGLRLIYYSQIVNDFQKGDIAEGYSVSREKKESFPLTVTSAQKNPTAFYLCASRKDSRSHAYNSPLHFGNGTRLTVT.

The chain has TRBV14 and TRBJ1-2; D is perhaps TRBD1 (6 bases). Germline V gives CDR1 SGHDN, CDR2 FVKESK. This CDR3 has 15 amino acids. V gave up 2 bases and J gave up 4 bases, with 14 bases separating them. The CDR3 nucleotides are TGTGCCAGCAGCCAAACAGGGAGGGTACGCTATGGCTACACCTTC. This sequence encodes CASSQTGRVRYGYTF.

CDR3: CASPGVGGELFF. CDR3 nucleotides: TGTGCCAGTCCGGGGGTTGGCGGGGAGCTGTTTTTT. The rearrangement uses TRBV19 and TRBJ2-2; D perhaps matches TRBD2 (6 bases). Germline V CDR1 and CDR2: LNHDA, SQIVND (reference sequence). CDR3 length: 12 residues. Trimming took off 8 bases at V and 7 bases at J, with 11 bases between the two ends. Together with reference TRBV19 and TRBJ2-2, the CDR3 gives the full variable domain: DGGITQSPKYLFRKEGQNVTLSCEQNLNHDAMYWYRQDPGQGLRLIYYSQIVNDFQKGDIAEGYSVSREKKESFPLTVTSAQKNPTAFYLCASPGVGGELFFGEGSRLTVL.

V gene TRBV6-5 combines with J gene TRBJ2-7; TRBD2 matches at 9 bases. CDR3 length: 15 amino acids. The germline CDR1 and CDR2 sequences are MNHEY and SVGAGI. Trimming took 5 bases from V and 5 from J; bases not matched to a gene: 10. CDR3: CASSLSGGRAHEQYF. The CDR3 DNA follows: TGTGCCAGCAGTCTCTCGGGCGGGAGGGCCCACGAGCAGTACTTC.

The rearrangement links TRBV4-1 to TRBJ2-2, with D possibly matching TRBD2 (6 bases). Germline CDR1 and CDR2: MGHRA and YSYEKL. Trimming shortened V by 1 base and J by 2 bases, and 8 bases separated the two germline ends. This CDR3 has 15 residues. In DNA form, the CDR3 reads TGCGCCAGCAGCCAAGTTAGCGGAAACACCGGGGAGCTGTTTTTT. It specifies CASSQVSGNTGELFF.

Within the sample, this clone is medium-sized (0.01 to 0.1%). The rearrangement links TRBV5-4 to TRBJ2-3, with 10 bases identical to TRBD2. CDR3 length: 16 amino acids. Looked up from germline, CDR1 is SGHNT and CDR2 is YYREEE (reference sequence). The trim removed 4 bases at V and 1 base at J, leaving 6 bases unmatched. In nucleotides, the CDR3 is TGTGCCAGCAGCCCTATCGGGACTAGCGGCACAGATACGCAGTATTTT. This sequence encodes CASSPIGTSGTDTQYF.

The V call is TRBV9, the J call TRBJ2-2; 7 bases fit TRBD1. Germline V gene data show CDR1 as SGDLS and CDR2 as YYNGEE. The CDR3 has 13 amino acids. Trimming took 3 bases from V and 7 from J; bases not matched to a gene: 3. CDR3 coding DNA: TGTGCCAGCAGCGCACAGGGGATCGGGGAGCTGTTTTTT. As protein: CASSAQGIGELFF.

This rearrangement joins TRBV29-1 to TRBJ1-1, with TRBD1 matching 7 bases. The CDR3 contains 13 residues. CDR1 is SQVTM and CDR2 is ANQGSEA in the germline V gene. V shed 7 bases, J shed 0 bases, and the junction held 5 bases outside the gene matches. In DNA, the CDR3 is TGCAGCGCAAACAGGGGAATGAACACTGAAGCTTTCTTT. Encoded protein: CSANRGMNTEAFF.

The chain carries TRBV28 and TRBJ1-2; a weak D match, TRBD1 (6 bases). The CDR3 runs 13 residues. V lost 8 bases and J 5 bases, leaving 15 bases between the germline ends. Germline CDR1 MDHEN, CDR2 SYDVKM. The CDR3 loop reads CASLGGAGYGYTF. CDR3 in DNA: TGTGCCAGCCTGGGGGGGGCGGGATATGGCTACACCTTC.

This clone occurred once. This chain links TRBV27 with TRBJ2-5; D not resolved. CDR3 size: 14 residues. Trimming removed 7 bases at V and 0 bases at J, with 12 bases between. From germline, CDR1 is MNHEY and CDR2 SMNVEV (reference sequence). The CDR3 region has the DNA TGTGCCAGCACCCGGGTCGGCTACCAAGAGACCCAGTACTTC. This encodes CASTRVGYQETQYF.